This TCR beta chain was profiled in a study of identical twins. It was template switching that added a universal primer site, and there were unique molecular identifiers on the cDNA. TCRdb fed the 5' RACE reads into MiXCR, producing one record per CDR3 protein. The top ten clones hold 1.5% to 2% of a sample with hundreds of thousands of distinct CDR3 sequences, less than 7% of them seen once. As to this clonotype: Its antigen is as yet unknown.

General study results and limits: Whereas memory repertoires showed no such difference, abundant cord blood beta clonotypes carried fewer insertions. Models underestimated TCR alpha sharing (out-of-frame) in monozygotic twins.

The germline gives CDR1 KGHSH, CDR2 LQKENI. Losses at the gene ends were 5 bases for V and 8 bases for J; bases not matched to a gene: 7. The CDR3 covers 15 residues. The TCR comes from a man aged 18-30 years in good health. The sequenced sample was naive T cells sorted from blood. This chain uses TRBV18 with TRBJ1-6, with 9 bases lining up with TRBD1. CDR3 sequence (DNA): TGTGCCAGCTCAGCAACAGGGGGCGATCATTCACCCCTCCACTTT. It specifies CASSATGGDHSPLHF.